This T cell receptor (beta chain) came from a study of T cell clusters in autoimmune cytopenias. This clonotype is deemed medium-sized by its frequency. TRB rearrangements were amplified by touch-down multiplex PCR with mixed TRB-A/B primers. TCRdb reprocessed the multiplex PCR reads and reports one entry per CDR3 protein, with no DNA. The sample has about 4,300 distinct CDR3 sequences, and its top ten clones hold 20% to 25%. TRB was amplified from approximately 250 ng of peripheral blood genomic DNA per sample. The CDR3 runs 15 residues. Germline V CDR1 and CDR2: MNHEY, SVGAGI. Sequenced material: peripheral blood. The sequence derives from a human donor with an autoimmune cytopenia or autoimmune hepatitis (not recorded which). The chain couples TRBV6-5 to TRBJ1-1; TCRdb gives TRBD1 as the D gene, but with no DNA this cannot be confirmed. CDR3 region: CASSSHTGGNTEAFF.